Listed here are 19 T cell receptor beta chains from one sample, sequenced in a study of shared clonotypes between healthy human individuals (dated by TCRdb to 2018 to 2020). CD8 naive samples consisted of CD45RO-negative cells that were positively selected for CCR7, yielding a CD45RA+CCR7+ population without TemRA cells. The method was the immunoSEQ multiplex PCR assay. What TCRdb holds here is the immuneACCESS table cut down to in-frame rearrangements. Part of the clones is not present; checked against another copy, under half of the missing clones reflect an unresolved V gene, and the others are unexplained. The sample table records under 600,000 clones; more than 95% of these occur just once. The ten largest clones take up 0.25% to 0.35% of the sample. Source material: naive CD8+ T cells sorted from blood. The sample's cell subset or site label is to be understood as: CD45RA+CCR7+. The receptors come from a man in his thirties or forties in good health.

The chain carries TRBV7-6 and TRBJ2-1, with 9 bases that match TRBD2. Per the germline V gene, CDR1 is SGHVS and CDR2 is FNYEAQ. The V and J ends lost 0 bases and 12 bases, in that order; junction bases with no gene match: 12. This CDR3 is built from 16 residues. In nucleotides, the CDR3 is TGTGCCAGCAGCTTAGCAGCTGCGGGAGGGCTTGATGGGCAGTTCTTC. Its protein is CASSLAAAGGLDGQFF.

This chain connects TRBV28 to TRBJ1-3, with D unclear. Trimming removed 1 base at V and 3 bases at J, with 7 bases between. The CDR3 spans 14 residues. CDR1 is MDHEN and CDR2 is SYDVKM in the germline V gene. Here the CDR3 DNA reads TGTGCCAGCAGTTTATTTGGGGATGGAAACACCATATATTTT. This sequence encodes CASSLFGDGNTIYF.

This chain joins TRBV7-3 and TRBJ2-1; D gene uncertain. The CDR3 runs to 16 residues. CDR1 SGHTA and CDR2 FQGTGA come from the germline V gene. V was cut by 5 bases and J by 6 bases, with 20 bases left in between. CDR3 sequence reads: CASSLTPQGAFNEQFF. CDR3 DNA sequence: TGTGCCAGCAGCCTTACCCCTCAAGGAGCTTTCAATGAGCAGTTCTTC.

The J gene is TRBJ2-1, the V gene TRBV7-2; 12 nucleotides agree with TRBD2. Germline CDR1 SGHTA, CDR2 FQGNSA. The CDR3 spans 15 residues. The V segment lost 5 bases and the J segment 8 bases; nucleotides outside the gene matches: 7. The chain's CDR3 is CASSHTSGRMDEQFF. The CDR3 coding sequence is TGTGCCAGCAGCCACACTAGCGGGAGGATGGATGAGCAGTTCTTC.

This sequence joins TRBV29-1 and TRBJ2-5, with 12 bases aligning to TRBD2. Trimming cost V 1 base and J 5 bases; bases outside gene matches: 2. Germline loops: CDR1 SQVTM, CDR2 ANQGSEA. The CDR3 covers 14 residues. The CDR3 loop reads CSVEGLAGVETQYF. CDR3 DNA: TGCAGCGTTGAAGGACTAGCGGGAGTGGAGACCCAGTACTTC.

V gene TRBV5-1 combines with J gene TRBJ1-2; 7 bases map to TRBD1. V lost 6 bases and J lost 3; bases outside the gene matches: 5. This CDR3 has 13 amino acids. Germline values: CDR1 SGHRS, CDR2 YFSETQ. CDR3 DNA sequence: TGCGCCAGCACCGAGGGGGCTCACTATGGCTACACCTTC. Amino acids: CASTEGAHYGYTF. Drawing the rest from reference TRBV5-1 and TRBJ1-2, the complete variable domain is KAGVTQTPRYLIKTRGQQVTLSCSPISGHRSVSWYQQTPGQGLQFLFEYFSETQRNKGNFPGRFSGRQFSNSRSEMNVSTLELGDSALYLCASTEGAHYGYTFGSGTRLTVV.

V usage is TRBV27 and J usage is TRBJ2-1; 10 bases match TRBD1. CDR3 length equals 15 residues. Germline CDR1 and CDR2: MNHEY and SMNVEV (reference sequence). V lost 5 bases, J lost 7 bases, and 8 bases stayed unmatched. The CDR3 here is CASSPSGQGFNEQFF. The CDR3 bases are TGTGCCAGCAGTCCCTCGGGACAGGGGTTTAATGAGCAGTTCTTC.

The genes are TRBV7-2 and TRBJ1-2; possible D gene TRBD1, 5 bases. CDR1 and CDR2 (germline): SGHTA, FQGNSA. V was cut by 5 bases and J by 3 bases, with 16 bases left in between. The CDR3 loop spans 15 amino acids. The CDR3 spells CASSAAGYQDYGYTF. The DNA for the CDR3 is TGTGCCAGCAGCGCCGCAGGGTATCAGGACTATGGCTACACCTTC.

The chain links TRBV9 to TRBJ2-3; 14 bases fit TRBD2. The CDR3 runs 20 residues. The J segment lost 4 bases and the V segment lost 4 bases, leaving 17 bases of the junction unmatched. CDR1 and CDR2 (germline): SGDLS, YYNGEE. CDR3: CASSPRMTSGRAFVSDTQYF. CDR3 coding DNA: TGTGCCAGCAGCCCACGGATGACTAGCGGGAGGGCCTTCGTATCAGATACGCAGTATTTT.

For the CDR3, the DNA is TGTGCCAGCAGTCCGGGACTAGCGGGAGCAGATACGCAGTATTTT. It is translated as CASSPGLAGADTQYF. The chain uses TRBV28 and TRBJ2-3; 14 nucleotides align to TRBD2. Germline V CDR1 and CDR2: MDHEN, SYDVKM. V gave up 5 bases and J gave up 4 bases; unmatched junction bases: 2. This CDR3 has 15 amino acids.

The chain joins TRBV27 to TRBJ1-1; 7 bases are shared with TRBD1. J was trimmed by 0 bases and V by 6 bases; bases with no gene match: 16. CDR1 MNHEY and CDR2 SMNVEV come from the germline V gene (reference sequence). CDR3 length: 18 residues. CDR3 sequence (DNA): TGTGCCAGCAGCGAGCCCAGGGGGAAAGGAGTCGTGAACACTGAAGCTTTCTTT. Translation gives CASSEPRGKGVVNTEAFF.

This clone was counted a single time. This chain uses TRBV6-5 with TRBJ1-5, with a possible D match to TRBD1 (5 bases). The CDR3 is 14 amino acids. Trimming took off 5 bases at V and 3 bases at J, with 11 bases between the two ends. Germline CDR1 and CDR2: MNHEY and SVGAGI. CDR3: CASSPVGDNQPQHF. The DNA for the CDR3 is TGTGCCAGCAGTCCTGTGGGGGACAATCAGCCCCAGCATTTT.

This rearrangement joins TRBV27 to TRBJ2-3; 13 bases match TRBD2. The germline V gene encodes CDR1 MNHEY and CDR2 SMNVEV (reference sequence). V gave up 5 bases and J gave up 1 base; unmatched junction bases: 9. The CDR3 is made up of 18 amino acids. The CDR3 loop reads CASSHTPLAGGGTDTQYF. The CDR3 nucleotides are TGTGCCAGCAGTCACACCCCACTAGCGGGAGGGGGCACAGATACGCAGTATTTT.

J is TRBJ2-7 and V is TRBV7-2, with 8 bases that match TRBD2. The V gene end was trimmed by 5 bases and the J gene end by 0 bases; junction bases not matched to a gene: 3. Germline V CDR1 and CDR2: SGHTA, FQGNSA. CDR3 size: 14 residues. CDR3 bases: TGTGCCAGCAGCCGACTAGCGAACTCCTACGAGCAGTACTTC. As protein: CASSRLANSYEQYF. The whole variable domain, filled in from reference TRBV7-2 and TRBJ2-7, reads GAGVSQSPSNKVTEKGKDVELRCDPISGHTALYWYRQSLGQGLEFLIYFQGNSAPDKSGLPSDRFSAERTGGSVSTLTIQRTQQEDSAVYLCASSRLANSYEQYFGPGTRLTVT.

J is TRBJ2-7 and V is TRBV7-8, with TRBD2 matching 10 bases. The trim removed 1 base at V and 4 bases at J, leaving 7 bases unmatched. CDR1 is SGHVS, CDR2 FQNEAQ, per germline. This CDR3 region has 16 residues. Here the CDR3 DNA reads TGTGCCAGCAGCTTAGAAGTTAGCGGGAGGCCTTACGAGCAGTACTTC. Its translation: CASSLEVSGRPYEQYF. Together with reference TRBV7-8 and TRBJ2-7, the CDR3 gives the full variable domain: GAGVSQSPRYKVAKRGQDVALRCDPISGHVSLFWYQQALGQGPEFLTYFQNEAQLDKSGLPSDRFFAERPEGSVSTLKIQRTQQEDSAVYLCASSLEVSGRPYEQYFGPGTRLTVT.

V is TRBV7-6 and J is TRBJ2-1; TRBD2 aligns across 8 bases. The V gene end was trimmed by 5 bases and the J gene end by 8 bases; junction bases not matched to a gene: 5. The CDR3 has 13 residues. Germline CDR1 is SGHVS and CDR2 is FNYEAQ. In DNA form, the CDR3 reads TGTGCCAGCAGCCCTAGCGGGTGGGATGAGCAGTTCTTC. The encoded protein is CASSPSGWDEQFF.

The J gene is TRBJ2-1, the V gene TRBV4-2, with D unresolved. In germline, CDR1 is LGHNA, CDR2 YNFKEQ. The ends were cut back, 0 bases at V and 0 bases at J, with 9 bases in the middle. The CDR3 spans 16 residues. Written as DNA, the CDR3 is TGTGCCAGCAGCCAAGATCGACCGGACTCCTACAATGAGCAGTTCTTC. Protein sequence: CASSQDRPDSYNEQFF.

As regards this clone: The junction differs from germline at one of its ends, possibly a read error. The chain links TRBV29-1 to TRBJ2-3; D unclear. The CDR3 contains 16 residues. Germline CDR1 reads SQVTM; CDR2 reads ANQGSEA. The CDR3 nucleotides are TGCAGCGTTGAGTTATATCTGGGCCAAAGCAGAGATACGCAGTATTTT. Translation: CSVELYLGQSRDTQYF.

The CDR3 spells CASSRLTGDTEAFF. The DNA of the CDR3 is TGTGCCAGCAGCCGACTGACAGGGGACACTGAAGCTTTCTTT. The J gene is TRBJ1-1, the V gene TRBV2; 8 bases line up with TRBD1. The germline V gene has CDR1 SNHLY and CDR2 FYNNEI. This CDR3 has 14 residues. J gave up 3 bases and V 6 bases, and 6 bases lay outside the gene matches.